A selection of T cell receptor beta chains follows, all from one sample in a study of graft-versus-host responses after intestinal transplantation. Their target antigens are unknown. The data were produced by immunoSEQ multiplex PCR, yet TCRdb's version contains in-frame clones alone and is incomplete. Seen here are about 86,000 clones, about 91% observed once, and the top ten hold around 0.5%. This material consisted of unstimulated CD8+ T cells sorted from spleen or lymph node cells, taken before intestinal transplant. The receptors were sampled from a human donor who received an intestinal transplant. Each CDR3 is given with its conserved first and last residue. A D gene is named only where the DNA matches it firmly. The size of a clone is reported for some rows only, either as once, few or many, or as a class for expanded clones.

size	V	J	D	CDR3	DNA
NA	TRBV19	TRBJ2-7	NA	CASSSASGEGYEQYF	TGTGCCAGTAGTTCCGCCTCAGGGGAAGGCTACGAGCAGTACTTC
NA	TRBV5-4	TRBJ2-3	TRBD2	CASSGEGPDTQYF	TGTGCCAGCAGCGGGGAGGGTCCAGATACGCAGTATTTT
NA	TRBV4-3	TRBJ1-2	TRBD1	CASSQEGTGGADYGYTF	TGCGCCAGCAGCCAAGAGGGAACAGGGGGCGCAGACTATGGCTACACCTTC
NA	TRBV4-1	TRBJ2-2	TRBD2	CASSQDGGLAVLTGELFF	TGCGCCAGCAGCCAAGACGGGGGACTAGCGGTCCTCACCGGGGAGCTGTTTTTT
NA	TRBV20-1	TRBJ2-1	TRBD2	CSAGEGNEQFF	TGCAGTGCCGGGGAGGGCAATGAGCAGTTCTTC
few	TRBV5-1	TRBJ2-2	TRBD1	CASSLVQGAGSQGGELFF	TGCGCCAGCAGCTTGGTGCAGGGGGCTGGATCGCAAGGCGGGGAGCTGTTTTTT
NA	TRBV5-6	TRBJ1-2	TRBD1	CASSQTGTGEDYGYTF	TGTGCCAGCAGCCAGACCGGGACAGGGGAGGACTATGGCTACACCTTC
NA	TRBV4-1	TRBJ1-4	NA	CASSLRQTTDEKLFF	TGCGCCAGCAGCCTGAGACAGACCACTGATGAAAAACTGTTTTTT
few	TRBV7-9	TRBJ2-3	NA	CASSSNRELTLDTQYF	TGTGCCAGCAGCTCTAATCGGGAGCTCACACTAGATACGCAGTATTTT
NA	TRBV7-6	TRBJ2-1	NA	CASSLSWGGDNEQFF	TGTGCCAGCAGCTTATCTTGGGGCGGGGACAATGAGCAGTTCTTC
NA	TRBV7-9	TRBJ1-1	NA	CASSSAMQGRNTEAFF	TGTGCCAGCAGCTCGGCTATGCAGGGGCGGAACACTGAAGCTTTCTTT
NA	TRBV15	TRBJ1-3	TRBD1	CATSSRGLGTGSGNTIYF	TGTGCCACCAGCAGTCGAGGATTGGGGACAGGCTCTGGAAACACCATATATTTT
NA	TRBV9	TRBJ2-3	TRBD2	CASSVTSGGDQYF	TGTGCCAGCAGCGTGACTAGCGGGGGGGATCAGTATTTT
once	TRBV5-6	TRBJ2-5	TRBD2	CASSSPSGGAGVETQYF	TGTGCCAGCAGCTCACCTAGCGGGGGGGCTGGTGTAGAGACCCAGTACTTC
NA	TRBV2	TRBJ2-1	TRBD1	CASSESPRTGQTYNEQFF	TGTGCCAGCAGTGAAAGCCCTAGGACAGGGCAAACTTACAATGAGCAGTTCTTC
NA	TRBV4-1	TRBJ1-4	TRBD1	CASSHRTGSNEKLFF	TGCGCCAGCAGCCACAGGACAGGGTCAAATGAAAAACTGTTTTTT
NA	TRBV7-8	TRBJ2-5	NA	CASSLRFLEETQYF	TGTGCCAGCAGCTTAAGGTTTTTGGAGGAGACCCAGTACTTC
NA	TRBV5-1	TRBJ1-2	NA	CASSGSGEPGDGYTF	TGCGCCAGCAGCGGATCAGGGGAACCGGGCGATGGCTACACCTTC
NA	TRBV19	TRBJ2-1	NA	CASSIGGIAYNEQFF	TGTGCCAGTAGTATAGGAGGGATCGCCTACAATGAGCAGTTCTTC
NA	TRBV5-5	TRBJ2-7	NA	CASSPNSGNYEQYF	TGTGCCAGCAGCCCCAACTCCGGGAACTACGAGCAGTACTTC
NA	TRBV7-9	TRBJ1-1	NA	CASSLGTGTEAFF	TGTGCCAGCAGCTTAGGTACAGGGACTGAAGCTTTCTTT
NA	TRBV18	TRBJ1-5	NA	CASSPTGQNRQPQHF	TGTGCCAGCTCACCGACCGGACAGAATCGGCAGCCCCAGCATTTT
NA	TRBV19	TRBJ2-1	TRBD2	CATSLTSGGGNEQFF	TGTGCCACCTCACTGACTAGCGGGGGAGGGAATGAGCAGTTCTTC
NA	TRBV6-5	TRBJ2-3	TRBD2	CASSSAGGGEDTQYF	TGTGCCAGCAGTTCGGCGGGAGGCGGGGAAGATACGCAGTATTTT
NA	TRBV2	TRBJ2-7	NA	CASSETLSYEQYF	TGTGCCAGCAGTGAAACATTATCCTACGAGCAGTACTTC
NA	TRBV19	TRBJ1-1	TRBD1	CASSMGRGTPEAFF	TGTGCCAGTAGTATGGGCAGGGGGACTCCGGAAGCTTTCTTT
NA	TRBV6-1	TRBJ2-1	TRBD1	CASRAGTGGDEQFF	TGTGCCAGCAGGGCAGGGACAGGGGGTGATGAGCAGTTCTTC
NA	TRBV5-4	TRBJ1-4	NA	CASSLIGGDEKLFF	TGTGCCAGCAGCTTAATAGGGGGGGATGAAAAACTGTTTTTT
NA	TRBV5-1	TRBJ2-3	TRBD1	CASSLGDRGVTDTQYF	TGCGCCAGCAGCTTGGGCGACAGGGGGGTCACAGATACGCAGTATTTT
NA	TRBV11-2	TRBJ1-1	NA	CASSLGSYPEAFF	TGTGCCAGCAGCTTAGGCAGTTACCCTGAAGCTTTCTTT
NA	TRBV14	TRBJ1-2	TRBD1	CASSLGQGPAYGYTF	TGTGCCAGCAGCTTAGGACAGGGGCCTGCCTATGGCTACACCTTC
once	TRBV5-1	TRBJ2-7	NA	CASSLRGTSYEQYF	TGCGCCAGCAGCTTGAGGGGCACCTCCTACGAGCAGTACTTC
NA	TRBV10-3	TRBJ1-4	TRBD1	CAISESILGRGDEKLFF	TGTGCCATCAGTGAGTCCATCCTCGGCAGGGGGGATGAAAAACTGTTTTTT
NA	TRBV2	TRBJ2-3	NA	CASNDRTDTQYF	TGTGCCAGCAACGACAGGACAGATACGCAGTATTTT
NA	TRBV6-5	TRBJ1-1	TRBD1	CASSYATGDWNTEAFF	TGTGCCAGCAGTTACGCGACAGGGGACTGGAACACTGAAGCTTTCTTT
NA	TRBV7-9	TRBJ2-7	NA	CASSHGIVAYEQYF	TGTGCCAGCAGCCATGGTATAGTTGCCTACGAGCAGTACTTC
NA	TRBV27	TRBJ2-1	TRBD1	CASSGGTGNEQFF	TGTGCCAGCAGTGGCGGGACAGGGAATGAGCAGTTCTTC
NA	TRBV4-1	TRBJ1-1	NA	CASSQVGGNTEAFF	TGCGCCAGCAGCCAAGTCGGGGGAAACACTGAAGCTTTCTTT
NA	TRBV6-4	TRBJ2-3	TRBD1	CASDPDGTGALDTQYF	TGTGCCAGCGATCCGGACGGGACAGGGGCTTTAGATACGCAGTATTTT
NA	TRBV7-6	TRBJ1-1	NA	CASSAQRDTEAFF	TGTGCCAGCAGCGCCCAACGGGACACTGAAGCTTTCTTT
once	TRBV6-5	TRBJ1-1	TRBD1	CASSPGTGMNTEAFF	TGTGCCAGCAGCCCGGGGACAGGGATGAACACTGAAGCTTTCTTT
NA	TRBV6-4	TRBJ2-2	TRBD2	CASSSSGTTGELFF	TGTGCCAGCAGCTCTAGCGGAACCACCGGGGAGCTGTTTTTT